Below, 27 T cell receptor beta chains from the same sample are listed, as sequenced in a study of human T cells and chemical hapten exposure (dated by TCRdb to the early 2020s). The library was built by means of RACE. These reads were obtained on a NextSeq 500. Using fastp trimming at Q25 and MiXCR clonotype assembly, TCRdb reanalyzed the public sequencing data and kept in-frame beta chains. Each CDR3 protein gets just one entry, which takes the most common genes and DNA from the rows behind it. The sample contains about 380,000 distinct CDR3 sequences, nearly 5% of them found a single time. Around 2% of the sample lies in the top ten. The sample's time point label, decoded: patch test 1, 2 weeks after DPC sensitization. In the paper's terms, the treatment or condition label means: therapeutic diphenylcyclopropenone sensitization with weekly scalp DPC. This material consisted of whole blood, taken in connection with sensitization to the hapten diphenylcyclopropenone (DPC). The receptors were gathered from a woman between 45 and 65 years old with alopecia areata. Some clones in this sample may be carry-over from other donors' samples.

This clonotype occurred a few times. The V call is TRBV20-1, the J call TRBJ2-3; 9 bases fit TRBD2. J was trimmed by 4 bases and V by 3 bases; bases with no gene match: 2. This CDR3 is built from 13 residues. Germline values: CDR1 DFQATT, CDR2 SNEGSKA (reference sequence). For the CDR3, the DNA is TGCAGTGCTAGGGGACTAGCTCCAGATACGCAGTATTTT. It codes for CSARGLAPDTQYF.

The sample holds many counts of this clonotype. This chain's CDR3 is CASSVEGRLNEKLFF. The CDR3 DNA follows: TGTGCCAGCAGCGTAGAGGGCAGACTAAATGAAAAACTGTTTTTT. The gene calls are TRBV9 and TRBJ1-4; no firm D call. The CDR3 loop spans 15 amino acids. Germline V lookup: CDR1 SGDLS, CDR2 YYNGEE. The V end lost 0 bases, the J end lost 5 bases, and 11 bases lay between the germline ends.

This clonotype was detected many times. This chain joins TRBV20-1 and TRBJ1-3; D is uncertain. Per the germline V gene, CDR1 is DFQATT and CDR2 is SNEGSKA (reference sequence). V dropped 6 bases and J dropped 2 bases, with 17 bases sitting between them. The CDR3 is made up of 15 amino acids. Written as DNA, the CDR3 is TGCAGTGCCCGGAGAGAGGAGGGCCCTGGAAACACCATATATTTT. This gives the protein CSARREEGPGNTIYF.

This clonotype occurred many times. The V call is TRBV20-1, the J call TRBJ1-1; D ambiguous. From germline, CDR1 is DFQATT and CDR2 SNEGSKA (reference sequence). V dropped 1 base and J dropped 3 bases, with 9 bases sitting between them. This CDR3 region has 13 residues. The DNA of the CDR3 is TGCAGTGCTAGAGCGGGCATGGACACTGAAGCTTTCTTT. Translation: CSARAGMDTEAFF.

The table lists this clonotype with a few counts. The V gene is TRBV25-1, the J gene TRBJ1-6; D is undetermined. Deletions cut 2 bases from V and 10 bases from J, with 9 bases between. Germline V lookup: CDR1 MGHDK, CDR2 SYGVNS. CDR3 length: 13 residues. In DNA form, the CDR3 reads TGTGCCAGCAGTGAACCTGGTGGATCACCCCTCCACTTT. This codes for CASSEPGGSPLHF.

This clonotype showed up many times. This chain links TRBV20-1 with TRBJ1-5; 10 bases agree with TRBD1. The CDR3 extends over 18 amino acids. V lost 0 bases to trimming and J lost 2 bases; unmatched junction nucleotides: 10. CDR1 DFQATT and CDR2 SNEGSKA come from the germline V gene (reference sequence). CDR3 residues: CSAREGDRGSIGNQPQHF. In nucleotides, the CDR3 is TGCAGTGCTAGAGAGGGGGACAGGGGATCTATCGGCAATCAGCCCCAGCATTTT.

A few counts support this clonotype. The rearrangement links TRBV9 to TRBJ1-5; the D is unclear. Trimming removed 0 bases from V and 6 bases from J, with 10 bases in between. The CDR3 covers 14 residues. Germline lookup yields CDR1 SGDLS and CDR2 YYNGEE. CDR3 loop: CASSVGGGGQPQHF. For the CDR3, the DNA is TGTGCCAGCAGCGTAGGCGGAGGCGGTCAGCCCCAGCATTTT.

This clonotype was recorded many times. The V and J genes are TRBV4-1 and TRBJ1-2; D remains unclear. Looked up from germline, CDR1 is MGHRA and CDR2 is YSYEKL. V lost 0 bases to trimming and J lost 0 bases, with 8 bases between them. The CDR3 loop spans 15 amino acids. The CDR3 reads CASSQEAASNYGYTF. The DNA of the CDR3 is TGCGCCAGCAGCCAAGAGGCAGCGTCTAACTATGGCTACACCTTC.

CDR3 sequence reads: CASIDDPNTEAFF. The CDR3 DNA reads as TGTGCCAGCATCGACGATCCGAACACTGAAGCTTTCTTT. This chain joins TRBV6-1 and TRBJ1-1; D call uncertain. The CDR3 consists of 13 residues. V was shortened by 7 bases and J by 1 base, with 10 bases between the two germline ends. Germline assignment: CDR1 MNHNS and CDR2 SASEGT.

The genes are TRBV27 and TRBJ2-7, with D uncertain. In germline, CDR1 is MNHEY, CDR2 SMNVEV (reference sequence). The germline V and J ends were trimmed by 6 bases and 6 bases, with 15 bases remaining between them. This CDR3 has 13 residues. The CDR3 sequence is CASSRHPNAEQYF. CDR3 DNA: TGTGCCAGCAGCCGGCACCCGAACGCCGAGCAGTACTTC.

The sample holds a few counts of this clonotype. CDR3 amino acids: CASRPGRVNTEAFF. In nucleotides, the CDR3 is TGTGCCAGCAGGCCAGGTCGGGTGAACACTGAAGCTTTCTTT. The rearrangement joins TRBV6-2 or TRBV6-3 to TRBJ1-1; no clear D. CDR3 size: 14 residues. V gave up 6 bases and J gave up 0 bases, with 11 bases separating them. Germline V CDR1 and CDR2: MNHEY, SVGEGT.

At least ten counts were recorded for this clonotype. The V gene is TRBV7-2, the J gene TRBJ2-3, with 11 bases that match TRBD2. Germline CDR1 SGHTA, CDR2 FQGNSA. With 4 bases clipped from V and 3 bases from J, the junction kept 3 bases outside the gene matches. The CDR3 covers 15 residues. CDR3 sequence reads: CASSSSGGRTDTQYF. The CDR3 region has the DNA TGTGCCAGCAGCTCTAGCGGGGGGAGGACAGATACGCAGTATTTT. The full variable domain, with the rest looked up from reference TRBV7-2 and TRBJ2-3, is GAGVSQSPSNKVTEKGKDVELRCDPISGHTALYWYRQSLGQGLEFLIYFQGNSAPDKSGLPSDRFSAERTGGSVSTLTIQRTQQEDSAVYLCASSSSGGRTDTQYFGPGTRLTVL.

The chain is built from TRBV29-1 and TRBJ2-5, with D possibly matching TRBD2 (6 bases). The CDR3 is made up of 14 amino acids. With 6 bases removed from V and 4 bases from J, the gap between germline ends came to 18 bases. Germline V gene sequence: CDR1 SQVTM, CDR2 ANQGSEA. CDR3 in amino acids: CSVRRGQGGETQYF. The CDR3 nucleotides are TGCAGCGTACGGCGGGGCCAGGGCGGAGAGACCCAGTACTTC.

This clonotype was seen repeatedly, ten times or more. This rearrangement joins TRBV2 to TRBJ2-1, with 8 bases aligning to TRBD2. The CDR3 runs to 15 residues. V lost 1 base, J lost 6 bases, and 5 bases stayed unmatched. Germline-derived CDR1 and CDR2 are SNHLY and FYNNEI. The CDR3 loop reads CASSEGPTSVNEQFF. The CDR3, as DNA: TGTGCCAGCAGTGAAGGCCCGACTAGCGTCAATGAGCAGTTCTTC.

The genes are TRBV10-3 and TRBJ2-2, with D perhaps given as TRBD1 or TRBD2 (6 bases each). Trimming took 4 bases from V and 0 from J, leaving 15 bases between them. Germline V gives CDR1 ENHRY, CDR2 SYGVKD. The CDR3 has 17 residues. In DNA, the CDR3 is TGTGCCATCAGTGTTCGCGGGACATCCGCGAACACCGGGGAGCTGTTTTTT. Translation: CAISVRGTSANTGELFF.

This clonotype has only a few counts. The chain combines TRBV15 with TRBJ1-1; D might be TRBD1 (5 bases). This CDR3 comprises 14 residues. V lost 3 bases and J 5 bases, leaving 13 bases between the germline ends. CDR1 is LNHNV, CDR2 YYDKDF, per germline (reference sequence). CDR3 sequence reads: CATSSGGVRTEAFF. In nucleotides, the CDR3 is TGTGCCACCAGCAGCGGAGGGGTGAGGACTGAAGCTTTCTTT.

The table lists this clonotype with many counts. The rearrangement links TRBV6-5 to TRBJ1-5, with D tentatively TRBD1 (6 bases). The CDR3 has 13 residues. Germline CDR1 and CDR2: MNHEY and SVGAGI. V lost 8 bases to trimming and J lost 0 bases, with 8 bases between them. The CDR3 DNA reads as TGTGCCAGCGGGACATTTAGCAATCAGCCCCAGCATTTT. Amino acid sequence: CASGTFSNQPQHF.

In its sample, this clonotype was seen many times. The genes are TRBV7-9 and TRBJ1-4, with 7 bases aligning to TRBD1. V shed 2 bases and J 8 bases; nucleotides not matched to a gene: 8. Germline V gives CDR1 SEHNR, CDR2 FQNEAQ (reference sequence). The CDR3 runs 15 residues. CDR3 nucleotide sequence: TGTGCCAGCAGCTTAAAGACAGGGTATCAGGAAAAACTGTTTTTT. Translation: CASSLKTGYQEKLFF.

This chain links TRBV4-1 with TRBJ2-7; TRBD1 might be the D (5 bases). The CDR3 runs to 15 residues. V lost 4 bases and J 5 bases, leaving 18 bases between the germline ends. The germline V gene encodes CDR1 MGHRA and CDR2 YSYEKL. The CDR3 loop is CASSPSVAGQHEQYF. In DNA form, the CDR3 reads TGCGCCAGCAGCCCCTCCGTGGCAGGGCAACACGAGCAGTACTTC.

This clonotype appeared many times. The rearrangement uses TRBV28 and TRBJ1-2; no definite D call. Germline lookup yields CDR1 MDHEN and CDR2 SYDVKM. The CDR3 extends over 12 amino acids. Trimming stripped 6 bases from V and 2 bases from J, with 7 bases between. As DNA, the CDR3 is TGTGCCAGCAGAACGAGCAACTATGGCTACACCTTC. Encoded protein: CASRTSNYGYTF.

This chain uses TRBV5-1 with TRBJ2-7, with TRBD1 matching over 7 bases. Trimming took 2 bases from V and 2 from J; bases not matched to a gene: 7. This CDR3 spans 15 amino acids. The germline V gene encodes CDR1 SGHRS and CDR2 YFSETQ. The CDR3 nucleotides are TGCGCCAGCAGCTTAGGGACAGCTTTAGCCTACGAGCAGTACTTC. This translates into CASSLGTALAYEQYF.

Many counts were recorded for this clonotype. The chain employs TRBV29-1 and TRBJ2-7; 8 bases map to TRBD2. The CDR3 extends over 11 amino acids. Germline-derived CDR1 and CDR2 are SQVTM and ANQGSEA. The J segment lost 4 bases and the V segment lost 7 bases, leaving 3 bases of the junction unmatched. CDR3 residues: CSAGRDYEQYF. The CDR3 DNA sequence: TGCAGCGCCGGGAGGGATTACGAGCAGTACTTC.

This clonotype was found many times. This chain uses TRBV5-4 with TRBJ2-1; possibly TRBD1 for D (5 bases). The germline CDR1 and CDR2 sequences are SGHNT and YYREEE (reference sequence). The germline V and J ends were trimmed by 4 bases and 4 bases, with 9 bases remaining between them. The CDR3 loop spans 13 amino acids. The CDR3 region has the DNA TGTGCCAGCAGCGCTGACAGTTACAATGAGCAGTTCTTC. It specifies CASSADSYNEQFF.

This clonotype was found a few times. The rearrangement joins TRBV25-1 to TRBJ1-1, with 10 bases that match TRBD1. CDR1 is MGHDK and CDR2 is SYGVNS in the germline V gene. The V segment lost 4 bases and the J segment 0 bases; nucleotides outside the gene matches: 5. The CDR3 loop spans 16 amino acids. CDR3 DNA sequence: TGTGCCAGCAGTGGGAGAGGGACAGGGGTGAACACTGAAGCTTTCTTT. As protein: CASSGRGTGVNTEAFF.

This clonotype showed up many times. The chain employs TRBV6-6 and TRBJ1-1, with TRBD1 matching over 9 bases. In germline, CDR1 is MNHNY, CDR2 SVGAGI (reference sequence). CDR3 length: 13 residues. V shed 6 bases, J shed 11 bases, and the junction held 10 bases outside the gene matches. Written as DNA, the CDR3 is TGTGCCAGCAGACGGACAGGGGACTTATGGGCTTTCTTT. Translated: CASRRTGDLWAFF.

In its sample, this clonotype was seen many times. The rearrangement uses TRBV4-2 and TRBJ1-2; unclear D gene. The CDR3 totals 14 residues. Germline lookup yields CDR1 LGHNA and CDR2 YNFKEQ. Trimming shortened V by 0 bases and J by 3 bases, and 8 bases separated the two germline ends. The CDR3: CASSQEVVDYGYTF. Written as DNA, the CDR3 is TGTGCCAGCAGCCAAGAGGTGGTAGACTATGGCTACACCTTC.

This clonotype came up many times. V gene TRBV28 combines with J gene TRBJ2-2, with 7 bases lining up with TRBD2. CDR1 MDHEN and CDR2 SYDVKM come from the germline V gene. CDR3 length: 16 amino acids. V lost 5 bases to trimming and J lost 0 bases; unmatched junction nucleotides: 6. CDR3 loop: CASSPTSVSNTGELFF. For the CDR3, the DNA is TGTGCCAGCAGTCCAACTAGCGTCTCGAACACCGGGGAGCTGTTTTTT.